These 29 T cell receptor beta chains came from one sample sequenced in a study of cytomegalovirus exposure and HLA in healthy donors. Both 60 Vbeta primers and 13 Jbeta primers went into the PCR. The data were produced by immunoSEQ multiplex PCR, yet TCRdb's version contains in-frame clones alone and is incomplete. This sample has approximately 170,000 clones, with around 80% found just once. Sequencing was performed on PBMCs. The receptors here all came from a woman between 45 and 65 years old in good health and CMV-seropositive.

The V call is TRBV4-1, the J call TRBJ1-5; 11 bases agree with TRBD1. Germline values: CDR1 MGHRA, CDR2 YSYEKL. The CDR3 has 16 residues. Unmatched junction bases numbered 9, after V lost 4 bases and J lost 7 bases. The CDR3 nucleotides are TGCGCCAGCAGCCCTACTCCGGGACAGGGGGAGCAGCCCCAGCATTTT. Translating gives CASSPTPGQGEQPQHF.

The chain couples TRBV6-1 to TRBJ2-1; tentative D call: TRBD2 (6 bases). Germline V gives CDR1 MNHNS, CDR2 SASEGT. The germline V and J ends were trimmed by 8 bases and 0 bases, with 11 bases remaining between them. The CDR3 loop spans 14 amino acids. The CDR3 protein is CASGDLGSYNEQFF. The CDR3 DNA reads TGTGCCAGCGGGGACTTAGGCTCCTACAATGAGCAGTTCTTC.

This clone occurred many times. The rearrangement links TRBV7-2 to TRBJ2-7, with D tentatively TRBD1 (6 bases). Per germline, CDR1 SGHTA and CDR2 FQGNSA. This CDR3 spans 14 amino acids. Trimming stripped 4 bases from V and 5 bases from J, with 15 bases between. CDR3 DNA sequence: TGTGCCAGCAGCTCCGGACAGCCAAAAGACGAGCAGTACTTC. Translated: CASSSGQPKDEQYF.

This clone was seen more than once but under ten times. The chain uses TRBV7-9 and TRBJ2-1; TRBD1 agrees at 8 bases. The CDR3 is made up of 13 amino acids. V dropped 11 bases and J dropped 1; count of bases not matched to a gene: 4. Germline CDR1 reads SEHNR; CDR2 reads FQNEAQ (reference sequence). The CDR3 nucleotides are TGTGCCGGACAGGGTATATCCTACAATGAGCAGTTCTTC. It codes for CAGQGISYNEQFF.

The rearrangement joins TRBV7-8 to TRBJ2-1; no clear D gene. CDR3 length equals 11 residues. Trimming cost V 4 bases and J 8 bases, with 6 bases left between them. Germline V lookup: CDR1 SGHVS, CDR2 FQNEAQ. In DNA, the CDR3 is TGTGCCAGCAGCTATCTCTATGAGCAGTTCTTC. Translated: CASSYLYEQFF.

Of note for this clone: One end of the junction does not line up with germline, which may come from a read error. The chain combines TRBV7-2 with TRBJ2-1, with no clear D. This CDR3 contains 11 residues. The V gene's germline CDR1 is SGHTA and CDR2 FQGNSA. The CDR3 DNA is TGTGCCGGCAGCTTAGGCGTTGAGCAGTTCTTC. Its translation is CAGSLGVEQFF.

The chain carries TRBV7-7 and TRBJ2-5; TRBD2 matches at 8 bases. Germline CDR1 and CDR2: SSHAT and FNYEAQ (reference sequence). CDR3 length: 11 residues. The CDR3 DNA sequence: TGTGCTATTCGGGGGGGCCGGACCCAGTACTTC. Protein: CAIRGGRTQYF.

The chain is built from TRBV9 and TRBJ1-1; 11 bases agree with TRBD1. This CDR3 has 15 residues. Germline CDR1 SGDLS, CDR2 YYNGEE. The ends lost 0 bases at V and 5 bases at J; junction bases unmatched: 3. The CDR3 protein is CASSVEGTGGTEAFF. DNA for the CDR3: TGTGCCAGCAGCGTAGAAGGGACAGGGGGGACTGAAGCTTTCTTT.

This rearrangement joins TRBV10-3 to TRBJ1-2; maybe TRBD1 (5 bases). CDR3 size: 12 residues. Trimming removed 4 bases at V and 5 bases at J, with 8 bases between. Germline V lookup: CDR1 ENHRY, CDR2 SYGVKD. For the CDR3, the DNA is TGTGCCATCAGTGGACAGTTTTATGGCTACACCTTC. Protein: CAISGQFYGYTF.

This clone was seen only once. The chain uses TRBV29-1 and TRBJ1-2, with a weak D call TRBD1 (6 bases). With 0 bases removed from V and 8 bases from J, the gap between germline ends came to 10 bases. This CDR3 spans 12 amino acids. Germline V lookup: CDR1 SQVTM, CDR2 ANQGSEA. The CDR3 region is CSVEDAGGGYTF. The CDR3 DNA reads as TGCAGCGTTGAAGACGCGGGGGGCGGCTACACCTTC.

The CDR3 reads CASTKDREYSPLHF. The CDR3 coding sequence is TGTGCCAGCACTAAAGACAGGGAGTATTCACCCCTCCACTTT. V usage is TRBV27 and J usage is TRBJ1-6; 7 bases are a match to TRBD1. The CDR3 loop spans 14 amino acids. Germline values: CDR1 MNHEY, CDR2 SMNVEV (reference sequence). The ends lost 7 bases at V and 8 bases at J; junction bases unmatched: 8.

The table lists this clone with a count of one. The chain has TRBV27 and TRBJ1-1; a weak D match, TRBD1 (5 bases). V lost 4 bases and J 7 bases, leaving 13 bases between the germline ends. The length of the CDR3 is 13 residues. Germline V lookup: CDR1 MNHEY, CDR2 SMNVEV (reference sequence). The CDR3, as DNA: TGTGCCAGCAGTTCCAGCAGGGCTGATGAAGCTTTCTTT. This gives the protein CASSSSRADEAFF.

CDR3 sequence (DNA): TGTGCCAGCAGTGATGGGGGGACAGGGGTGGGAGAGACCCAGTACTTC. It translates to CASSDGGTGVGETQYF. The chain links TRBV6-1 to TRBJ2-5, with 10 bases matching TRBD1. The junction had 8 bases not matched to a gene; V was cut back by 3 bases and J by 4 bases. Germline V gene sequence: CDR1 MNHNS, CDR2 SASEGT. This CDR3 region has 16 residues.

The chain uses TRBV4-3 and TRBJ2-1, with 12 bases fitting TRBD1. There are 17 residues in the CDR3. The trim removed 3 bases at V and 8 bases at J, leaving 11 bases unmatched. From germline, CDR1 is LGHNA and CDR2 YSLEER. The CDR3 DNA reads TGCGCCAGCAGCCACGCATTGGGACAGGGGGCTTCCGATGAGCAGTTCTTC. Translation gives CASSHALGQGASDEQFF.

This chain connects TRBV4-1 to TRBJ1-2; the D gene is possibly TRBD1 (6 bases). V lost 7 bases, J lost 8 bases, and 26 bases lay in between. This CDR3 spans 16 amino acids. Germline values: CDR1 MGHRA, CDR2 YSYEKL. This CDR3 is CASNIGGGPPTGGYTF. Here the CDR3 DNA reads TGCGCCAGCAACATAGGGGGGGGACCCCCGACGGGCGGCTACACCTTC.

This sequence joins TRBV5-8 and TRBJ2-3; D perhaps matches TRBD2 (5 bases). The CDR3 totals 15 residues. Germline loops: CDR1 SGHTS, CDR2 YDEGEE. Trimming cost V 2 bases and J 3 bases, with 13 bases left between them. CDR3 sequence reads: CASSLRGLGTDTQYF. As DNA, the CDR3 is TGTGCCAGCAGCTTACGGGGTCTGGGGACAGATACGCAGTATTTT.

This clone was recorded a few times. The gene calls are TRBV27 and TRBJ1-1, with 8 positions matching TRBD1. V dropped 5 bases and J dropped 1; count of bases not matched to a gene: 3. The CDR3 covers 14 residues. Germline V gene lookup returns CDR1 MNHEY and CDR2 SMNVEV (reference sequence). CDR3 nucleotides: TGTGCCAGCAGTCCCGACAGGGGGAACACTGAAGCTTTCTTT. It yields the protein CASSPDRGNTEAFF.

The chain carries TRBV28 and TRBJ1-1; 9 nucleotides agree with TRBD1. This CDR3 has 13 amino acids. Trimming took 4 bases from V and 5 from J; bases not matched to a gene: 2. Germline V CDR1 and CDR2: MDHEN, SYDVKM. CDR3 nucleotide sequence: TGTGCCAGCAGTTCGGACAGGGGAACTGAAGCTTTCTTT. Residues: CASSSDRGTEAFF.

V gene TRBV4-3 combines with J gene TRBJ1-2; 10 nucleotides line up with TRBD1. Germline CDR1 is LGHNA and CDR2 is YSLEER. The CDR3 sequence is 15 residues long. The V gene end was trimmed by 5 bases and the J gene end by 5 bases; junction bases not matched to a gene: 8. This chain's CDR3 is CASSYEPGQGYGYTF. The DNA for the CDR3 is TGCGCCAGCAGCTACGAGCCGGGACAGGGGTATGGCTACACCTTC.

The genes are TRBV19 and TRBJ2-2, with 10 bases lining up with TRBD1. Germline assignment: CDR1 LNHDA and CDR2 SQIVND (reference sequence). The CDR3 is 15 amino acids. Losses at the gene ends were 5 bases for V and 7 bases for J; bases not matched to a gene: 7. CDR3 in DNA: TGTGCCAGTAGTGGCGGACAGGGGGATATCGGGGAGCTGTTTTTT. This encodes CASSGGQGDIGELFF.

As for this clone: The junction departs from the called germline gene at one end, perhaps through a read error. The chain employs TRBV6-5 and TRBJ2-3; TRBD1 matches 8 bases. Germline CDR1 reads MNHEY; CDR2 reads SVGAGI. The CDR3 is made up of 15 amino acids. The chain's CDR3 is CASSSPGTGRDAQYF. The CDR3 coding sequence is TGTGCCAGCAGTTCACCGGGGACAGGCAGAGATGCGCAGTATTTT.

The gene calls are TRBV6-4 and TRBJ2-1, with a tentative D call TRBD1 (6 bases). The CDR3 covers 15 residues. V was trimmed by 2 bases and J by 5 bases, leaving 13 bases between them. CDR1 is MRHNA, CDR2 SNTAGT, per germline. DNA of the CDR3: TGTGCCAGCAGTGACGGGCAGGGGCCAAACAATGAGCAGTTCTTC. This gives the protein CASSDGQGPNNEQFF.

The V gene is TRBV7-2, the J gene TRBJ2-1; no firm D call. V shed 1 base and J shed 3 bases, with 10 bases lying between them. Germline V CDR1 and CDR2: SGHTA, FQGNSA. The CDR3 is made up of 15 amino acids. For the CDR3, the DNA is TGTGCCAGCAGCTTAGTGATGGGCAGCTACAATGAGCAGTTCTTC. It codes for CASSLVMGSYNEQFF.

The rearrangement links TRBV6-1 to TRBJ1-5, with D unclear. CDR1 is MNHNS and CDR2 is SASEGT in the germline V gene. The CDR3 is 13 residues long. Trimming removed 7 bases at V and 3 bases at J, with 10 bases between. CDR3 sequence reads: CASTINFNQPQHF. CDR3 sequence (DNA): TGTGCCAGCACGATTAACTTCAATCAGCCCCAGCATTTT.

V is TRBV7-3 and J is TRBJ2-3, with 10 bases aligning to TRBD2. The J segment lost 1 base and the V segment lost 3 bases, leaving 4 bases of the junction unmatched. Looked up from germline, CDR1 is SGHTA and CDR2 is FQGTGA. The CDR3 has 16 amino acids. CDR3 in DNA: TGTGCCAGCAGCTTTTTAGCGGGAGGCCGCACAGATACGCAGTATTTT. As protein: CASSFLAGGRTDTQYF.

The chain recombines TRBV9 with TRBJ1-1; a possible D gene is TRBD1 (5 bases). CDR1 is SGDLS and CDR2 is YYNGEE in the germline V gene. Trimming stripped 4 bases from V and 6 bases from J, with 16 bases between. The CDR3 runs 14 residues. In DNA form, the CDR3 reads TGTGCCAGCAGCTATCAGGGAGGGAGGTCTGAAGCTTTCTTT. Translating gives CASSYQGGRSEAFF.

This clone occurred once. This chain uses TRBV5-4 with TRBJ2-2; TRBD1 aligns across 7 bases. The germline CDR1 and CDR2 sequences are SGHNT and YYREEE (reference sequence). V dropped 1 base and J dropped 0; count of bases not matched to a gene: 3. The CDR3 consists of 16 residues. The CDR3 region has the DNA TGTGCCAGCAGCTTGCCGGGGACAGCGAACACCGGGGAGCTGTTTTTT. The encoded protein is CASSLPGTANTGELFF.

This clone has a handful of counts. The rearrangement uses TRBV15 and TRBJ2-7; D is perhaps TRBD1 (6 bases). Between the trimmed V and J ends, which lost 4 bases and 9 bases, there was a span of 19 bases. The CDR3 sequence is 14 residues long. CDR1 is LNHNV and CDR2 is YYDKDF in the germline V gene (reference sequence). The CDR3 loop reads CATSTISTGTWQYF. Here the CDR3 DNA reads TGTGCCACCAGCACCATATCGACAGGTACCTGGCAGTACTTC.

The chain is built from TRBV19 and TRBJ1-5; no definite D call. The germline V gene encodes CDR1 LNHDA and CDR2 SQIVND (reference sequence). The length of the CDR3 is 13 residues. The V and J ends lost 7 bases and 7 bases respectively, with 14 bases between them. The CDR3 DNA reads TGTGCCAGTACTGGGAGGAATTACCAGCCCCAGCATTTT. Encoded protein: CASTGRNYQPQHF.